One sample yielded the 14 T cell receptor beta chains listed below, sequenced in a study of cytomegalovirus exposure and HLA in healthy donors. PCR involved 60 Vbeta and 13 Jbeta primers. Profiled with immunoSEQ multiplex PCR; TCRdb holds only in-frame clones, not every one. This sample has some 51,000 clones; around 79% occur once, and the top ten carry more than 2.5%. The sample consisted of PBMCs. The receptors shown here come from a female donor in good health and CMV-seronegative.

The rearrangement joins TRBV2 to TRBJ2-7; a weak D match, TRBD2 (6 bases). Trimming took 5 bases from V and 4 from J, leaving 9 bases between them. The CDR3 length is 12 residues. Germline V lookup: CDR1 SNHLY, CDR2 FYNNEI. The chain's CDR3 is CASSLTRYEQYF. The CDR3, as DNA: TGTGCCAGCAGTTTGACTAGATACGAGCAGTACTTC.

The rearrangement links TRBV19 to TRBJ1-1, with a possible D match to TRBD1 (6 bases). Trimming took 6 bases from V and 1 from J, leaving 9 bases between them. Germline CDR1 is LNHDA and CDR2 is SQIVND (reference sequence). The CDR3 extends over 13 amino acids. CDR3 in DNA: TGTGCCAGTAGGGGGGCTTGGAACACTGAAGCTTTCTTT. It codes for CASRGAWNTEAFF. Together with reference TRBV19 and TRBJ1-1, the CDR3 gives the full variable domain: DGGITQSPKYLFRKEGQNVTLSCEQNLNHDAMYWYRQDPGQGLRLIYYSQIVNDFQKGDIAEGYSVSREKKESFPLTVTSAQKNPTAFYLCASRGAWNTEAFFGQGTRLTVV.

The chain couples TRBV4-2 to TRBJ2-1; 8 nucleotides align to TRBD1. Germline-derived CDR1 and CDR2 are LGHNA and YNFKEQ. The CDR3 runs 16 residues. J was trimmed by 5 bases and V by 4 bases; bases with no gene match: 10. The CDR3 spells CASSPEARGPNNEQFF. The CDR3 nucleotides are TGTGCCAGCAGCCCGGAGGCCAGGGGGCCCAACAATGAGCAGTTCTTC.

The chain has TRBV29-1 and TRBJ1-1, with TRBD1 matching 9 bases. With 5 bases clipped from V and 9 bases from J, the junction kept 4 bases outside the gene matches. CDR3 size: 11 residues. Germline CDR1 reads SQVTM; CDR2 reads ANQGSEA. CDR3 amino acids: CSVPGTGKAFF. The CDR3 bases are TGCAGCGTTCCCGGGACAGGGAAAGCTTTCTTT.

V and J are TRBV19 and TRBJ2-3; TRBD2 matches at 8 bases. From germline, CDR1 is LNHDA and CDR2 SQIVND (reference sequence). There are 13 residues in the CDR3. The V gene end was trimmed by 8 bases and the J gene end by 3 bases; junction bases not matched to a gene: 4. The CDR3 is CASRGGGTDTQYF. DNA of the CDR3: TGTGCCAGTCGGGGGGGCGGTACAGATACGCAGTATTTT.

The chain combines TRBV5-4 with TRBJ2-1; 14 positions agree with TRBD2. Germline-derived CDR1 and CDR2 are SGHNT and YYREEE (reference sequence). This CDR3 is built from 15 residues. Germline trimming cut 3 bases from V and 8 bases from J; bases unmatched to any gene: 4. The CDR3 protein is CASSYGTSGSYEQFF. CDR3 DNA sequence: TGTGCCAGCAGCTACGGGACTAGCGGGAGTTATGAGCAGTTCTTC. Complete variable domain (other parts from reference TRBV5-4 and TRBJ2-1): ETGVTQSPTHLIKTRGQQVTLRCSSQSGHNTVSWYQQALGQGPQFIFQYYREEENGRGNFPPRFSGLQFPNYSSELNVNALELDDSALYLCASSYGTSGSYEQFFGPGTRLTVL.

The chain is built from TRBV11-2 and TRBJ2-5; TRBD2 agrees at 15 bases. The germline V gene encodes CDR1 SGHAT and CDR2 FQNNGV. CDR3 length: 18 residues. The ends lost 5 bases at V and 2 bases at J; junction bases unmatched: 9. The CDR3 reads CASSQGLAGGQRQETQYF. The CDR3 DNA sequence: TGTGCCAGCAGCCAAGGACTAGCGGGGGGGCAACGTCAAGAGACCCAGTACTTC.

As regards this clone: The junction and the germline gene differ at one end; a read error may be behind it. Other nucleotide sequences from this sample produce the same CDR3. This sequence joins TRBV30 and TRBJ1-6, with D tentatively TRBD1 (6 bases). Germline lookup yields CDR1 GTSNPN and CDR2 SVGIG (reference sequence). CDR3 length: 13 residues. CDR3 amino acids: CAWTEDRNSPLHF. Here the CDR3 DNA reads TGTGCCTGGACCGAAGACAGGAATTCCCCCCTCCACTTT.

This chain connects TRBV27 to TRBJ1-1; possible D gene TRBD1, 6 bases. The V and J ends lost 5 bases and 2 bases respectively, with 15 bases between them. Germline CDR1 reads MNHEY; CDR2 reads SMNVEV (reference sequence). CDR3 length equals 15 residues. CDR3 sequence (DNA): TGTGCCAGCAGTCCCGAGGGACACTTAAACACTGAAGCTTTCTTT. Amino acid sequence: CASSPEGHLNTEAFF.

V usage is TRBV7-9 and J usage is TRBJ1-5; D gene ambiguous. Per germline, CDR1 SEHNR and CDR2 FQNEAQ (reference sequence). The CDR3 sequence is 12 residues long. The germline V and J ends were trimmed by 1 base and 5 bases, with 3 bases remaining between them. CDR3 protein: CASSLGDQPQHF. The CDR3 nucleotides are TGTGCCAGCAGCTTAGGCGATCAGCCCCAGCATTTT.

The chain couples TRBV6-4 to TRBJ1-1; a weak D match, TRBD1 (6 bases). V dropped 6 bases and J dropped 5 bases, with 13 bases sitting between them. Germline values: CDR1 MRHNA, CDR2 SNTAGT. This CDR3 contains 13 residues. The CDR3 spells CASSKSGETEAFF. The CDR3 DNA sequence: TGTGCCAGCAGCAAATCAGGGGAGACTGAAGCTTTCTTT.

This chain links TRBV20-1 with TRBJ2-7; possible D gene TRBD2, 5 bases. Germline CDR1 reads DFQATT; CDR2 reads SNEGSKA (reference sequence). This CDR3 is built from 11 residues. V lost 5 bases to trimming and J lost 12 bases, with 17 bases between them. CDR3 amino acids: CSAEDSPDLYF. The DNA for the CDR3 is TGCAGTGCTGAGGACTCCCCGGACCTGTACTTC.

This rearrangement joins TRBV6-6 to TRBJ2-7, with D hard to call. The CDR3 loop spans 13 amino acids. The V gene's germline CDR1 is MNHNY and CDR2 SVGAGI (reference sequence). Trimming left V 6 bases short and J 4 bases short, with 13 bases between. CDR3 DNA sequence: TGTGCCAGCAGCTCCCCGACACCTTACGAGCAGTACTTC. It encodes CASSSPTPYEQYF.

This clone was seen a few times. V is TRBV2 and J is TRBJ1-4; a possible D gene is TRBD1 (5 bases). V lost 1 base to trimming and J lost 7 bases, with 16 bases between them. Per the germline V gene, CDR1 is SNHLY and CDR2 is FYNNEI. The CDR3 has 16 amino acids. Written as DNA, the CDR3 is TGTGCCAGCAGTGAAGGGAGGGGCACGCGGGCTGAAAAACTGTTTTTT. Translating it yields CASSEGRGTRAEKLFF.